This T cell receptor beta chain was documented in a study of blood T cells in healthy people across ages. In the case of this clonotype: No antigen is known for it.

Primers used in a second PCR of roughly 6 to 12 cycles were a sample-barcoded 5' primer and a J-beta primer mix. MiXCR was run by TCRdb on the 5' RACE reads, yielding one entry per CDR3 protein. The sample contains under 950,000 distinct CDR3 sequences, about 24% of which appear only once. The donors, aged about 6 to 100, were healthy Caucasians from Russia. CDR1 SGHTA and CDR2 FQGNSA come from the germline V gene. This CDR3 comprises 13 residues. Study-wide results and caveats: There were more naive CD4+ cells and higher diversity in long-lived donors than in aged donors. Diversity estimates drawn from one million T cells were deemed underestimates.

The source is a man between 65 and 85 years old in good health. Sequenced: blood. The genes are TRBV7-2 and TRBJ2-5, with 8 bases aligning to TRBD2. The J call may be incorrect, as the DNA end agrees better with TRBJ2-1. DNA for the CDR3: TGTGCCAGCAGCTCTCTAGCGGGTTTGTCGCAGTTCTTC. It translates to CASSSLAGLSQFF.